The 32 T cell receptor beta chains below come from one sample, sequenced in a study of regulatory T cells in long-lasting Graves disease. Time point specified: newly diagnosed GD, antithyroid drugs for less than 3 months. Generation of the TCR library employed RNA extracted from PBMCs. Libraries of TCR beta came from iRepertoire HTBI primers plus Arm-PCR of CDR3 regions. TCRdb recomputed calls from the multiplex PCR reads with MiXCR, one row per CDR3 protein. The sample holds around 450,000 distinct CDR3 sequences, 16% seen once. The same data also went into a second study, on T cells in Graves' hyperthyroidism and ophthalmopathy.

Material: peripheral blood mononuclear cells (PBMCs), obtained at new diagnosis, from a patient treated with antithyroid drugs. All receptors derive from a man aged 35 to 55 with Graves disease.

The rearrangement uses TRBV6-4 and TRBJ2-7; 9 nucleotides line up with TRBD2. Germline lookup yields CDR1 MRHNA and CDR2 SNTAGT. V was pared by 4 bases and J by 4 bases, with 11 bases of the junction left unmatched. The CDR3 is 16 residues long. This CDR3 is CASSAQAGAGGYEQYF. The CDR3, as DNA: TGTGCCAGCAGTGCCCAGGCGGGAGCGGGAGGATACGAGCAGTACTTC.

This clonotype was counted ten times or more. The CDR3 spells CATSEFREDTQYF. The CDR3 bases are TGTGCCACCAGTGAATTCCGGGAAGATACGCAGTATTTT. The genes are TRBV24-1 and TRBJ2-3, with D possibly being TRBD2 (5 bases). Germline V CDR1 and CDR2: KGHDR, SFDVKD. Trimming left V 4 bases short and J 5 bases short, with 9 bases between. The CDR3 loop spans 13 amino acids.

This clonotype was seen many times. V usage is TRBV7-2 and J usage is TRBJ2-2; D is unresolved. This CDR3 comprises 15 residues. Germline CDR1 SGHTA, CDR2 FQGNSA. V lost 6 bases and J 5 bases, leaving 16 bases between the germline ends. The CDR3 nucleotides are TGTGCCAGCAGTTCAAGGAAGAGAAGTACCGGGGAGCTGTTTTTT. This gives the protein CASSSRKRSTGELFF.

The chain has TRBV12-3 or TRBV12-4 and TRBJ2-3, with TRBD2 matching 7 bases. This CDR3 is built from 16 residues. J gave up 0 bases and V 10 bases, and 13 bases lay outside the gene matches. The CDR3 is CATSKNSGPSTDTQYF. DNA for the CDR3: TGTGCCACTTCTAAAAATAGCGGGCCTAGCACAGATACGCAGTATTTT.

This clonotype was detected only a few times. A much more abundant neighbour one base away suggests this may be a read error. The CDR3 does not end in the conserved phenylalanine or tryptophan, so this is likely a read error. The rearrangement joins TRBV2 to TRBJ2-7; 9 bases agree with TRBD1. CDR1 and CDR2 (germline): SNHLY, FYNNEI. The CDR3 totals 14 residues. The trim removed 6 bases at V and 2 bases at J, leaving 5 bases unmatched. The CDR3 sequence: CASRLTGGPYEQYY. CDR3 coding DNA: TGTGCCAGCAGACTTACAGGGGGCCCCTACGAGCAGTACTAC.

This clonotype has a count of ten or more. V usage is TRBV20-1 and J usage is TRBJ2-1, with 13 bases aligning to TRBD2. Germline assignment: CDR1 DFQATT and CDR2 SNEGSKA (reference sequence). This CDR3 is 16 amino acids long. The trim removed 5 bases at V and 0 bases at J, leaving 4 bases unmatched. The CDR3 DNA is TGCAGTGCTCGGACTAGCGGGAGTTTCTCCTACAATGAGCAGTTCTTC. Amino acids: CSARTSGSFSYNEQFF.

The chain joins TRBV5-1 to TRBJ2-7, with a weak D call TRBD2 (5 bases). Germline loops: CDR1 SGHRS, CDR2 YFSETQ. CDR3 length: 12 amino acids. V shed 5 bases and J shed 4 bases, with 10 bases lying between them. The CDR3 reads CASSYDYYEQYF. DNA of the CDR3: TGCGCCAGCAGTTACGACTATTACGAGCAGTACTTC.

The chain combines TRBV28 with TRBJ1-2, with 8 bases aligning to TRBD1. Germline V gives CDR1 MDHEN, CDR2 SYDVKM. The V segment lost 5 bases and the J segment 2 bases; nucleotides outside the gene matches: 7. The CDR3 sequence is 15 residues long. The CDR3 region is CASSLGQGDNYGYTF. CDR3 bases: TGTGCCAGCAGTCTTGGACAGGGCGACAACTATGGCTACACCTTC.

To note about this clonotype: A much larger clone lies a single base off, so this may be a read error. This chain links TRBV2 with TRBJ2-1; D uncertain. The CDR3 loop spans 14 amino acids. The germline gives CDR1 SNHLY, CDR2 FYNNEI. DNA of the CDR3: TGTGCCAGCAGCGAAGACTTCAGATACAATGAGCAGTTCTTC. Translated: CASSEDFRYNEQFF.

This clonotype has a count of ten or more. The chain has TRBV5-1 and TRBJ2-3; D gene unclear. V lost 0 bases and J lost 14, with 7 bases in between. This CDR3 is built from 10 residues. CDR1 is SGHRS and CDR2 is YFSETQ in the germline V gene. CDR3 coding DNA: TGCGCCAGCAGCTTGGCCTTGTGGTATTTT. It encodes CASSLALWYF.

This clonotype was seen at least ten times. The rearrangement links TRBV7-3 to TRBJ2-1, with TRBD2 identical over 10 bases. V lost 6 bases to trimming and J lost 7 bases; unmatched junction nucleotides: 6. Germline V gene sequence: CDR1 SGHTA, CDR2 FQGTGA. The CDR3 runs to 14 residues. Here the CDR3 DNA reads TGTGCCAGCAGTTTAGCGGGAGGAGGAAATGAGCAGTTCTTC. Translated: CASSLAGGGNEQFF.

This clonotype occurred many times. The chain couples TRBV28 to TRBJ1-1; weak D call: TRBD1 (6 bases). The germline V gene encodes CDR1 MDHEN and CDR2 SYDVKM. The ends were cut back, 2 bases at V and 7 bases at J, with 14 bases in the middle. The CDR3 covers 14 residues. CDR3 DNA sequence: TGTGCCAGCAGTTTAGATCGGGGGCAATATGAAGCTTTCTTT. Its translation: CASSLDRGQYEAFF.

This clonotype turned up a few times. This chain joins TRBV7-8 and TRBJ2-5, with D tentatively TRBD1 (6 bases). Germline V CDR1 and CDR2: SGHVS, FQNEAQ. V lost 5 bases to trimming and J lost 3 bases, with 13 bases between them. The CDR3 is made up of 14 amino acids. The CDR3 is CASSQWTDEETQYF. CDR3 bases: TGTGCCAGCAGCCAATGGACAGACGAAGAGACCCAGTACTTC. Variable domain in full (rest from reference TRBV7-8 and TRBJ2-5): GAGVSQSPRYKVAKRGQDVALRCDPISGHVSLFWYQQALGQGPEFLTYFQNEAQLDKSGLPSDRFFAERPEGSVSTLKIQRTQQEDSAVYLCASSQWTDEETQYFGPGTRLLVL.

This clonotype was counted many times. CDR3 sequence: CASSRRFVTGGEAFF. For the CDR3, the DNA is TGTGCCAGCAGTCGCCGGTTTGTGACAGGGGGCGAAGCTTTCTTT. The chain uses TRBV28 and TRBJ1-1; TRBD1 aligns across 10 bases. This CDR3 is 15 amino acids long. The V gene end was trimmed by 5 bases and the J gene end by 8 bases; junction bases not matched to a gene: 11. Germline V lookup: CDR1 MDHEN, CDR2 SYDVKM.

The chain recombines TRBV7-9 with TRBJ2-3, with 12 bases identical to TRBD1. With V trimmed by 4 bases and J by 5 bases, 4 bases remained unmatched. CDR1 and CDR2 from the germline V gene are SEHNR and FQNEAQ (reference sequence). The CDR3 loop spans 15 amino acids. CDR3 bases: TGTGCCAGCAGCTCCTGGGACAGGGGGCAAGATACGCAGTATTTT. Translating gives CASSSWDRGQDTQYF. The full variable domain, completed using reference TRBV7-9 and TRBJ2-3, is DTGVSQNPRHKITKRGQNVTFRCDPISEHNRLYWYRQTLGQGPEFLTYFQNEAQLEKSRLLSDRFSAERPKGSFSTLEIQRTEQGDSAMYLCASSSWDRGQDTQYFGPGTRLTVL.

This clonotype has a count of ten or more. This chain links TRBV12-3 or TRBV12-4 with TRBJ1-2; D possibly corresponds to TRBD1 (6 bases). This CDR3 has 13 residues. V shed 6 bases and J shed 4 bases, with 12 bases lying between them. This chain's CDR3 is CASSLTGFYGYTF. CDR3 DNA sequence: TGTGCCAGCAGCCTTACAGGGTTCTATGGCTACACCTTC.

This chain links TRBV2 with TRBJ2-1, with D perhaps given as TRBD1 or TRBD2 (5 bases each). V lost 8 bases to trimming and J lost 5 bases, with 28 bases between them. The CDR3 length is 18 residues. Germline V gene lookup returns CDR1 SNHLY and CDR2 FYNNEI. Here the CDR3 DNA reads TGTGCCAGCTTAGGTAGTCGGGGACGTCCAAACTGGGACAATGAGCAGTTCTTC. Translated: CASLGSRGRPNWDNEQFF.

Turning to this clonotype: A far larger clone is just one base off, so this is likely a read error. The chain recombines TRBV28 with TRBJ2-7; TRBD2 agrees at 8 bases. Germline CDR1 reads MDHEN; CDR2 reads SYDVKM. With V trimmed by 2 bases and J by 7 bases, 16 bases remained unmatched. The CDR3 has 17 amino acids. CDR3 sequence reads: CASSLQTSASSYNEQYF. DNA for the CDR3: TGTGCCAGCAGTTTACAGACTAGCGCGAGCTCCTACAATGAGCAGTACTTC.

The V call is TRBV15, the J call TRBJ2-7; 10 bases agree with TRBD2. The CDR3 is made up of 14 amino acids. Germline CDR1 LNHNV, CDR2 YYDKDF (reference sequence). J gave up 4 bases and V 2 bases, and 2 bases lay outside the gene matches. The CDR3 protein is CATSRLAGEYEQYF. CDR3 DNA: TGTGCCACCAGCAGACTAGCGGGAGAGTACGAGCAGTACTTC.

This clonotype was counted many times. CDR3 residues: CASSEWSLAGVSYNEQFF. CDR3 sequence (DNA): TGTGCCAGCAGTGAATGGTCGCTAGCGGGAGTGTCCTACAATGAGCAGTTCTTC. The chain recombines TRBV2 with TRBJ2-1; 10 nucleotides agree with TRBD2. The germline V gene has CDR1 SNHLY and CDR2 FYNNEI. Trimming removed 2 bases from V and 1 base from J; junction bases left unmatched: 8. The CDR3 has 18 amino acids.

This clonotype was detected ten times or more. V is TRBV28 and J is TRBJ2-3; 7 bases match TRBD1. With V trimmed by 8 bases and J by 1 base, 3 bases remained unmatched. CDR3 size: 13 residues. Germline V gene sequence: CDR1 MDHEN, CDR2 SYDVKM. The CDR3 coding sequence is TGTGCCAGCTTGGGACAGCGCACAGATACGCAGTATTTT. Protein product: CASLGQRTDTQYF.

This clonotype was counted only a few times. CDR3 protein: CSVGQGFDEQYF. The DNA of the CDR3 is TGCAGCGTTGGACAGGGGTTCGACGAGCAGTACTTC. The chain joins TRBV29-1 to TRBJ2-7; 8 nucleotides match TRBD1. The CDR3 is 12 residues long. Germline trimming cut 4 bases from V and 5 bases from J; bases unmatched to any gene: 4. Germline V gives CDR1 SQVTM, CDR2 ANQGSEA.

The J gene is TRBJ1-5, the V gene TRBV6-1; TRBD1 matches 7 bases. The CDR3 length is 16 residues. V was pared by 6 bases and J by 0 bases, with 8 bases of the junction left unmatched. Germline-derived CDR1 and CDR2 are MNHNS and SASEGT. The CDR3 DNA reads TGTGCCAGCAGGGGGGTTACAGGGGATAGCAATCAGCCCCAGCATTTT. Translating gives CASRGVTGDSNQPQHF.

A note on this clonotype: This may be a read error: a much more frequent sequence differs by one nucleotide. The genes are TRBV28 and TRBJ2-3, with a weak D call TRBD2 (6 bases). The V end was cut by 2 bases, the J end by 11 bases, with 11 bases between. CDR1 MDHEN and CDR2 SYDVKM come from the germline V gene. This CDR3 has 12 residues. Written as DNA, the CDR3 is TGTGCCAGCAGTTTACCCGGGGAGGAGCAGTATTTT. As protein: CASSLPGEEQYF.

As concerns this clonotype: A much larger clone lies a single base off, so this may be a read error. The chain employs TRBV10-1 and TRBJ1-1; D uncertain. CDR3 length: 13 residues. Per germline, CDR1 WNHNN and CDR2 SYGVQD (reference sequence). This CDR3 is CASSETRAIAALF. The CDR3 bases are TGCGCCAGCAGTGAAACTCGAGCAATCGCAGCTCTCTTT.

This clonotype was picked up a small number of times. The rearrangement joins TRBV9 to TRBJ2-6; TRBD2 might be the D (5 bases). The CDR3 runs 14 residues. The germline V and J ends were trimmed by 0 bases and 15 bases, with 16 bases remaining between them. Germline CDR1 is SGDLS and CDR2 is YYNGEE. CDR3 protein: CASSVDSGLRALTF. The CDR3 DNA reads as TGTGCCAGCAGCGTAGATTCTGGGTTGCGGGCCCTGACTTTC. Full variable domain (outside the CDR3, taken from reference TRBV9 and TRBJ2-6): DSGVTQTPKHLITATGQRVTLRCSPRSGDLSVYWYQQSLDQGLQFLIQYYNGEERAKGNILERFSAQQFPDLHSELNLSSLELGDSALYFCASSVDSGLRALTFGAGSRLTVL.

This clonotype showed up many times. The chain has TRBV5-1 and TRBJ2-1; D unresolved. The CDR3 extends over 15 amino acids. Trimming cost V 0 bases and J 7 bases, with 14 bases left between them. Germline V CDR1 and CDR2: SGHRS, YFSETQ. The CDR3 region is CASSLAQSGRNEQFF. CDR3 nucleotide sequence: TGCGCCAGCAGCTTGGCTCAGTCGGGTCGAAATGAGCAGTTCTTC. The full variable domain, completed using reference TRBV5-1 and TRBJ2-1, is KAGVTQTPRYLIKTRGQQVTLSCSPISGHRSVSWYQQTPGQGLQFLFEYFSETQRNKGNFPGRFSGRQFSNSRSEMNVSTLELGDSALYLCASSLAQSGRNEQFFGPGTRLTVL.

The chain recombines TRBV28 with TRBJ1-2; 7 bases map to TRBD1. The J segment lost 6 bases and the V segment lost 6 bases, leaving 10 bases of the junction unmatched. The CDR3 is 14 amino acids. Germline CDR1 MDHEN, CDR2 SYDVKM. CDR3 DNA sequence: TGTGCCAGCAGCCTGCACGGACAGGATCATGGCTACACCTTC. The encoded protein is CASSLHGQDHGYTF.

The V and J genes are TRBV6-1 and TRBJ1-5; tentative D call: TRBD1 (6 bases). The CDR3 loop spans 15 amino acids. Germline V gene data show CDR1 as MNHNS and CDR2 as SASEGT. With 6 bases removed from V and 2 bases from J, the gap between germline ends came to 14 bases. The CDR3, as DNA: TGTGCCAGCAGAGAGGCAGGGGCTGGCAATCAGCCCCAGCATTTT. Translated, it gives CASREAGAGNQPQHF.

This clonotype appeared a few times. This chain joins TRBV7-9 and TRBJ2-6; 9 bases agree with TRBD1. V lost 4 bases to trimming and J lost 6 bases; unmatched junction nucleotides: 7. Germline values: CDR1 SEHNR, CDR2 FQNEAQ (reference sequence). CDR3 size: 16 residues. This CDR3 is CASSSPTGGAANVLTF. DNA of the CDR3: TGTGCCAGCAGCTCGCCGACAGGGGGAGCGGCCAACGTCCTGACTTTC.

This clonotype occurred a few times. The chain is built from TRBV5-1 and TRBJ2-7; tentative D call: TRBD1 (5 bases). CDR3 size: 14 residues. V was shortened by 0 bases and J by 6 bases, with 13 bases between the two germline ends. The germline V gene encodes CDR1 SGHRS and CDR2 YFSETQ. The CDR3 nucleotides read TGCGCCAGCAGCTTGGAGGTTAGTGGGGCCGAGCAGTACTTC. It yields the protein CASSLEVSGAEQYF.

This clonotype was detected many times. This chain links TRBV7-8 with TRBJ2-1; 7 nucleotides match TRBD2. Germline CDR1 reads SGHVS; CDR2 reads FQNEAQ. There are 14 residues in the CDR3. V shed 5 bases and J 4 bases; nucleotides not matched to a gene: 5. CDR3 in amino acids: CASSTGLWYNEQFF. CDR3 nucleotides: TGTGCCAGCAGCACGGGACTATGGTACAATGAGCAGTTCTTC. Complete variable domain (other parts from reference TRBV7-8 and TRBJ2-1): GAGVSQSPRYKVAKRGQDVALRCDPISGHVSLFWYQQALGQGPEFLTYFQNEAQLDKSGLPSDRFFAERPEGSVSTLKIQRTQQEDSAVYLCASSTGLWYNEQFFGPGTRLTVL.